These T cell receptor beta chains were read from a single sample in a study of PD-L1 blockade in urothelial cancer. Sequencing used immunoSEQ multiplex PCR; TCRdb keeps in-frame clones, though not all of them. The data show 80,000 to 130,000 clones, over 80% seen once. Specimen: PBMCs, collected around atezolizumab (anti-PD-L1) treatment. Source of these receptors: an elderly woman with urothelial cancer. The CDR3 runs from the conserved cysteine through the conserved F or W. D genes are given only for firm matches. The size of a clone is reported for some rows only, either as once, few or many, or as a class for expanded clones.

j_call,clone_size,d_call,v_call,cdr3_nt,cdr3_aa
TRBJ2-1,-,TRBD2,TRBV6-5,TGTGCCAGCAGTTACCCTAGCGGGAAAGGCAATGAGCAGTTCTTC,CASSYPSGKGNEQFF
TRBJ1-4,-,-,TRBV5-8,TGTGCCAGCAGCTTGGGCTTCATCGGGGAAAATGAAAAACTGTTTTTT,CASSLGFIGENEKLFF
TRBJ2-2,-,-,TRBV9,TGTGCCAGCAGCCCAGAAGGCGGTTACACCGGGGAGCTGTTTTTT,CASSPEGGYTGELFF
TRBJ2-1,-,-,TRBV29-1,TGCAGCGTCCTACTAGAAGATGCCGGCAATGAGCAGTTCTTC,CSVLLEDAGNEQFF
TRBJ2-1,-,TRBD2,TRBV19,TGTGCCAGTAACCGTGGGGAGGGCTCCTACAATGAGCAGTTCTTC,CASNRGEGSYNEQFF
TRBJ2-5,-,TRBD2,TRBV10-3,TGTGCCACTAAGCGGGAGGGGAGTGAAGAGACCCAGTACTTC,CATKREGSEETQYF
TRBJ2-1,-,TRBD2,TRBV28,TGTGCCAGTCCCCGGACTAGCGGGAAACGCAGTGAGCAGTTCTTC,CASPRTSGKRSEQFF
TRBJ2-2,-,TRBD2,TRBV5-4,TGTGCCAGCAGCTCCGGACTAGCGGGAGGCACCGGGGAGCTGTTTTTT,CASSSGLAGGTGELFF
TRBJ2-1,-,-,TRBV30,TGTGCCGGAACCCCCGGGGCGGGGGCATACAATGAGCAGTTCTTC,CAGTPGAGAYNEQFF
TRBJ1-1,-,TRBD1,TRBV5-1,TGCGCCAGCAGCTTCCGCCAGGGGGCGATCACTGAAGCTTTCTTT,CASSFRQGAITEAFF
TRBJ2-2,few,-,TRBV9,TGTGCCAGCAGCGTAGGACATACGAACACCGGGGAGCTGTTTTTT,CASSVGHTNTGELFF
TRBJ2-3,-,-,TRBV5-1,TGCGCCAGCAGCCGGGCAGGGGAAAGCACAGATACGCAGTATTTT,CASSRAGESTDTQYF
TRBJ2-1,-,TRBD1,TRBV6-5,TGTGCCAGCAGCTGGGGAGGACAGGGGGCTTATGAGCAGTTCTTC,CASSWGGQGAYEQFF
TRBJ2-5,-,-,TRBV7-9,TGTGCCAGCAGGGGCGGGAACCAAGAGACCCAGTACTTC,CASRGGNQETQYF
TRBJ2-7,-,TRBD1,TRBV11-2,TGTGCCAGCAGCTTAGATCGCGCAGGGGGCCTGTACGAGCAGTACTTC,CASSLDRAGGLYEQYF
TRBJ2-7,-,-,TRBV28,TGTGCCAGCAGTCCGTCAGTCTCCTACGAGCAGTACTTC,CASSPSVSYEQYF
TRBJ2-1,-,TRBD2,TRBV6-5,TGTGCCAGCAGTGCCCTTGTGGCGGGAGGCGAGCAGTTCTTC,CASSALVAGGEQFF
TRBJ2-1,once,TRBD1,TRBV10-1,TGCGCCAGCAGTGTAGACCCCGGGACAGGGGGTTCGAATGAGCAGTTCTTC,CASSVDPGTGGSNEQFF
TRBJ1-1,once,-,TRBV7-3,TGTGCCAGCAGCCGGGTGGCAGGGTCGAACACTGAAGCTTTCTTT,CASSRVAGSNTEAFF
TRBJ2-2,-,TRBD1,TRBV5-1,TGCGCCAGCAGCTTGGACAGGGGGGACACCGGGGAGCTGTTTTTT,CASSLDRGDTGELFF
TRBJ2-7,-,TRBD1,TRBV13,TGTGCCAGCAGCTCTCCGGGACAGGGGGCCTACGAGCAGTACTTC,CASSSPGQGAYEQYF
TRBJ2-1,-,TRBD2,TRBV10-3,TGTGCCATCAGCTCCCCCTTGGGGCTAGCGGAGGACAATGAGCAGTTCTTC,CAISSPLGLAEDNEQFF
TRBJ2-4,once,TRBD2,TRBV6-5,TGTGCCAGCGGGTCAGCGGGGCCGCTCGGCATTCAGTACTTC,CASGSAGPLGIQYF
TRBJ1-2,-,TRBD1,TRBV15,TGTGCCACCAGCAGGCCGACCGTGACAGGGGCTAACTATGGCTACACCTTC,CATSRPTVTGANYGYTF
TRBJ2-1,-,TRBD2,TRBV5-6,TGTGCCAGCAGCGGGGGGACTAGCGGGAGGGCCCCCTACAATGAGCAGTTCTTC,CASSGGTSGRAPYNEQFF
TRBJ1-3,-,-,TRBV15,TGTGCCACCAGCAGAGATGGCAGCTCTGGAAACACCATATATTTT,CATSRDGSSGNTIYF
TRBJ1-1,-,TRBD1,TRBV27,TGTGCCAGCAGTTTCCGACAGGGGGCGGGTCGGACTGAAGCTTTCTTT,CASSFRQGAGRTEAFF
TRBJ2-2,-,-,TRBV5-1,TGCGCCAGCAGCTTGGCCCCAGTCGCGAACACCGGGGAGCTGTTTTTT,CASSLAPVANTGELFF
TRBJ1-5,-,TRBD1,TRBV29-1,TGCAGCGTTTCCCCGGGACAGGGTAGCAATCAGCCCCAGCATTTT,CSVSPGQGSNQPQHF
TRBJ2-3,-,TRBD1,TRBV27,TGTGCCAGCAGCCGAGGGACAGGCCACACAGATACGCAGTATTTT,CASSRGTGHTDTQYF
TRBJ2-7,-,TRBD1,TRBV15,TGTGCCACCAGAACCGGGACAGGCTACGAGCAGTACTTC,CATRTGTGYEQYF
TRBJ2-6,once,TRBD2,TRBV7-2,TGTGCCAGCAGCTTCCGGGTAGCGGGAGGGTCAGGGGCCAACGTCCTGACTTTC,CASSFRVAGGSGANVLTF
TRBJ2-2,-,TRBD1,TRBV28,TGTGCCAGCAGTTTATTAACAGGGGTCAACACCGGGGAGCTGTTTTTT,CASSLLTGVNTGELFF
TRBJ1-2,once,TRBD1,TRBV28,TGTGCCAGCAGTTTAAGCGGGACAGGGCGCGGCTACACCTTC,CASSLSGTGRGYTF
TRBJ1-4,-,TRBD1,TRBV6-6,TGTGCCAGCACCGACAGGGGGACTAATGAAAAACTGTTTTTT,CASTDRGTNEKLFF
TRBJ2-1,few,TRBD2,TRBV10-1,TGCGCCAGCAGTGTCGGACTAGCGGGAGGGCGGAGTGAGCAGTTCTTC,CASSVGLAGGRSEQFF
TRBJ2-2,-,-,TRBV21-1,TGTGCCAACACCCACGACACGCACGGCGGGGAGCTGTTTTTT,CANTHDTHGGELFF
TRBJ2-1,-,TRBD2,TRBV19,TGTGCCAGCACTCCCCCCGGGACTAGATACAATGAGCAGTTCTTC,CASTPPGTRYNEQFF
TRBJ2-1,-,-,TRBV5-1,TGCGCCAGCAGCTCTGTACAGGGAACTGAGCAGTTCTTC,CASSSVQGTEQFF
TRBJ2-7,-,TRBD1,TRBV6-1,TGTGCCAGCAGTGCTTGGACAGGGGGCTCTTCCTCCTACGAGCAGTACTTC,CASSAWTGGSSSYEQYF
TRBJ2-7,-,-,TRBV6-5,TGTGCCAGCAGTTACCTCGCGGGACCGTCCGAGCAGTACTTC,CASSYLAGPSEQYF
TRBJ1-3,-,TRBD1,TRBV6-5,TGTGCCAGCAGAATGGACAGGGGGGGAAACACCATATATTTT,CASRMDRGGNTIYF
TRBJ1-4,-,TRBD1,TRBV9,TGTGCCAGCAGCGAGGGGACAGGGAGTCCGGAAAAACTGTTTTTT,CASSEGTGSPEKLFF
TRBJ2-7,-,TRBD2,TRBV4-2,TGTGCCAGCAGCCAAGTGGCTAGCGGGGGAACCTACGAGCAGTACTTC,CASSQVASGGTYEQYF
TRBJ1-5,once,TRBD1,TRBV28,TGTGCCAGCTGGGGACAGCGATATCAGCCCCAGCATTTT,CASWGQRYQPQHF